This T cell receptor (beta chain) emerged from a study of blood T cell repertoires in COVID-19. About the study: Acute and convalescent COVID-19 samples came from the United States, Italy and Spain.

Trimming at V came to 2 bases and at J to 4 bases, leaving 4 bases not matched to a gene. The CDR3 has 16 amino acids. Germline V gives CDR1 LGHDT, CDR2 YNNKEL (reference sequence). In the authors' methods: Amplification of reference gene primers was used by the study to estimate nucleated cell counts. The data were produced by immunoSEQ multiplex PCR, yet TCRdb's version contains in-frame clones alone and is incomplete. V, J and clone size are taken as reported in that table, and D and trimming were inferred from the DNA itself. The sample records tens of thousands of clones, over 75% being singletons.

Specimen: peripheral blood. This chain uses TRBV3-1 (or the pseudogene TRBV3-2) with TRBJ1-5; TRBD1 matches 11 bases. This clonotype was sampled from a woman older than 75 with acute or convalescent COVID-19. CDR3 region: CASSQYGTGGNQPQHF. CDR3 DNA: TGTGCCAGCAGCCAATACGGGACAGGGGGAAATCAGCCCCAGCATTTT.